The present TCR beta chain was sequenced within a study of cytomegalovirus exposure and HLA in healthy donors. PCR employed 60 Vbeta and 13 Jbeta primers. Sequencing used immunoSEQ multiplex PCR; TCRdb keeps in-frame clones, though not all of them. The data hold 140,000 to 150,000 clones, with roughly 78% observed a single time. The specimen sequenced was PBMCs. The receptor comes from a female donor in good health and CMV-seronegative.

CDR3 residues: CASREQGNQNEQFF. The CDR3 bases are TGTGCCAGCCGGGAACAGGGGAATCAAAATGAGCAGTTCTTC. V gene TRBV6-1 combines with J gene TRBJ2-1; the match to TRBD1 covers 7 bases. Germline V CDR1 and CDR2: MNHNS, SASEGT. V was clipped by 8 bases and J by 7 bases; unmatched bases: 11. The CDR3 contains 14 residues.